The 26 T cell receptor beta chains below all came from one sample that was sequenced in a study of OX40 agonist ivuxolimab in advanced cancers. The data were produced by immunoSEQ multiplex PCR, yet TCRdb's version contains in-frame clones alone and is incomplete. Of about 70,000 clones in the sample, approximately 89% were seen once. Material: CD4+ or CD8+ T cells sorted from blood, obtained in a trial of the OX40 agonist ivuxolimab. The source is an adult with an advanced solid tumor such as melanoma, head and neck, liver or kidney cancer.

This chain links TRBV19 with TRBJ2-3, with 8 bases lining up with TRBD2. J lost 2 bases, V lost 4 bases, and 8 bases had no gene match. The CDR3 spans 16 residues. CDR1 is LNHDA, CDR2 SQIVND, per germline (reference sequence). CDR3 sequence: CASSTLTSAATDTQYF. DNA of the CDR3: TGTGCCAGTAGTACCCTGACTAGCGCAGCCACAGATACGCAGTATTTT.

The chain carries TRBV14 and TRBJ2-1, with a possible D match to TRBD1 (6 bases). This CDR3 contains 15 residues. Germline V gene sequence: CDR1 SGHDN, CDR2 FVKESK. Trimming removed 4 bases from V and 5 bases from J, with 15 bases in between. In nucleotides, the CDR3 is TGTGCCAGCAGCCGTGACAGGCCTTTCAACAATGAGCAGTTCTTC. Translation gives CASSRDRPFNNEQFF.

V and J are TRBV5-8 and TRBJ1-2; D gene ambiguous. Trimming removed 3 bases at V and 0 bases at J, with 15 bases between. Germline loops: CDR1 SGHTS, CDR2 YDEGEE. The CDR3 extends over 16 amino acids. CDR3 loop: CASSSFRHITNYGYTF. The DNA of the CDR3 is TGTGCCAGCAGCTCGTTCCGACATATCACTAACTATGGCTACACCTTC. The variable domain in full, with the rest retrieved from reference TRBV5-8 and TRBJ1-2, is EAGVTQSPTHLIKTRGQQATLRCSPISGHTSVYWYQQALGLGLQFLLWYDEGEERNRGNFPPRFSGRQFPNYSSELNVNALELEDSALYLCASSSFRHITNYGYTFGSGTRLTVV.

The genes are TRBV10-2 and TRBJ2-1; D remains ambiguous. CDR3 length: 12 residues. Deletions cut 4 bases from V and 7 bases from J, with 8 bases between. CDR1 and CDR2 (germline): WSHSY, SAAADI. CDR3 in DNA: TGCGCCAGCAGTGTTGATGGGAATGAGCAGTTCTTC. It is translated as CASSVDGNEQFF.

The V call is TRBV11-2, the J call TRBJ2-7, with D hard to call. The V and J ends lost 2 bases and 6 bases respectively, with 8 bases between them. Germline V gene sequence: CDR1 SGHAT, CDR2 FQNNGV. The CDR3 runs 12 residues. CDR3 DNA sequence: TGTGCCAGCAGCTTAAGAGAACGCGAGCAGTACTTC. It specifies CASSLREREQYF.

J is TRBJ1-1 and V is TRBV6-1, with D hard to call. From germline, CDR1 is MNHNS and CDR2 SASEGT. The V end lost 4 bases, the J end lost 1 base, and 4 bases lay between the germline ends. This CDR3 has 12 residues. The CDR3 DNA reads TGTGCCAGCAGTGGCCCGAACACTGAAGCTTTCTTT. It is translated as CASSGPNTEAFF.

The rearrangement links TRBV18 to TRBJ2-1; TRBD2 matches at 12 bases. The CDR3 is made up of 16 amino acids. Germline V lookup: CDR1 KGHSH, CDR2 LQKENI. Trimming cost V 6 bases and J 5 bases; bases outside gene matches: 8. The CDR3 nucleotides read TGTGCCAGCTCTTCGACTAGCGGGGGTTCTAACAATGAGCAGTTCTTC. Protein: CASSSTSGGSNNEQFF.

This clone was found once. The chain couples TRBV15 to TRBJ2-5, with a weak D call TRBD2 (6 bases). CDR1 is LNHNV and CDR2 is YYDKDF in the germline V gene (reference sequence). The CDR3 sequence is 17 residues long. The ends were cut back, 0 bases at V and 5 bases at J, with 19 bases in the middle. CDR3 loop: CATSRDSRGGARETQYF. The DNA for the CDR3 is TGTGCCACCAGCAGAGATTCGAGAGGAGGGGCAAGGGAGACCCAGTACTTC.

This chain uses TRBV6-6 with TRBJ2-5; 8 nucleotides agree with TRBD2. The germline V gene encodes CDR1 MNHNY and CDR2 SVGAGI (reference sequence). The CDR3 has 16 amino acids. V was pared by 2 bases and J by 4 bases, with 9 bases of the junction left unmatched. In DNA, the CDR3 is TGTGCCAGCAGTTACCCCTTACCAGCGGGGGCAGAGACCCAGTACTTC. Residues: CASSYPLPAGAETQYF.

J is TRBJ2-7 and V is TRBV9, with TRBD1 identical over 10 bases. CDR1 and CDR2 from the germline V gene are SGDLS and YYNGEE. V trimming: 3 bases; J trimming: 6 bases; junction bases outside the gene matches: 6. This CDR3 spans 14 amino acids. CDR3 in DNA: TGTGCCAGCAGCGAGCGGGACAGGGGTGGCGAGCAGTACTTC. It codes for CASSERDRGGEQYF. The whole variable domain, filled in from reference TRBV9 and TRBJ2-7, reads DSGVTQTPKHLITATGQRVTLRCSPRSGDLSVYWYQQSLDQGLQFLIQYYNGEERAKGNILERFSAQQFPDLHSELNLSSLELGDSALYFCASSERDRGGEQYFGPGTRLTVT.

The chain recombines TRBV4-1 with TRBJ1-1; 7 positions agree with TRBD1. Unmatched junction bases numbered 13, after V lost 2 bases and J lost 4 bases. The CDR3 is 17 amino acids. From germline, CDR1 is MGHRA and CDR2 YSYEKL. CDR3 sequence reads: CASSQPTGWNLGTEAFF. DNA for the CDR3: TGCGCCAGCAGCCAACCGACAGGGTGGAACCTCGGCACTGAAGCTTTCTTT.

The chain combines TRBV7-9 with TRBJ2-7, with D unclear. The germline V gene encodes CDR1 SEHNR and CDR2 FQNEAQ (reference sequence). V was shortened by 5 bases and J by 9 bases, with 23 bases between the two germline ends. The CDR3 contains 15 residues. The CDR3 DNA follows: TGTGCCAGCAGCCCCGCATTAGTTACGTTAGGTTGGCAGTACTTC. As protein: CASSPALVTLGWQYF.

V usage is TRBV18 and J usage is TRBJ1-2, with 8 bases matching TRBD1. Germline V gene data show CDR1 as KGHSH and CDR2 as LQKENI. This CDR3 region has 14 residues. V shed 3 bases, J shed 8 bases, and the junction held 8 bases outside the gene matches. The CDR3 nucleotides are TGTGCCAGCTCACCGCAGACAGGGGCTGTAGGCTACACCTTC. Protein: CASSPQTGAVGYTF.

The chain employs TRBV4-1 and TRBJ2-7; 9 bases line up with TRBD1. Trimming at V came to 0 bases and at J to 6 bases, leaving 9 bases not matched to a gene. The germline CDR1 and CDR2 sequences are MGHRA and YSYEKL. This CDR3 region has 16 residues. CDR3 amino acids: CASSQEVGTGFGEQYF. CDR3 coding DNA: TGCGCCAGCAGCCAAGAAGTAGGGACAGGGTTTGGCGAGCAGTACTTC.

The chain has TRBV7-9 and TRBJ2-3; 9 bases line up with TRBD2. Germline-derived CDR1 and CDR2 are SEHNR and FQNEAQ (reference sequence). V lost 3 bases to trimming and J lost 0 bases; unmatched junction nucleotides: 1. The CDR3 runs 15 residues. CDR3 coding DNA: TGTGCCAGCAGCTTCCTAGCGGGGAGCACAGATACGCAGTATTTT. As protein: CASSFLAGSTDTQYF.

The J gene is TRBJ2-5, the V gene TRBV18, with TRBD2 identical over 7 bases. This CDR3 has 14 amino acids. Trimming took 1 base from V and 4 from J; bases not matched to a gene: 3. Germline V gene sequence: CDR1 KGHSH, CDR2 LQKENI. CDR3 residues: CASSPLPGGETQYF. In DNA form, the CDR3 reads TGTGCCAGCTCACCACTACCGGGGGGAGAGACCCAGTACTTC.

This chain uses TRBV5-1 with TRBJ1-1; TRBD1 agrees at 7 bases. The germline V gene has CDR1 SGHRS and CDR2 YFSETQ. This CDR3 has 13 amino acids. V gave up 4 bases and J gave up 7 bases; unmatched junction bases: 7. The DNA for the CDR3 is TGCGCCAGCAGCCCGGGGCAGGGGGGTGAAGCTTTCTTT. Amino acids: CASSPGQGGEAFF.

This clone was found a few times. CDR3 coding DNA: TGTGCCAGCAGCCGAAGGAGGGGGCTAGAAGGAAACACCATATATTTT. Amino acid sequence: CASSRRRGLEGNTIYF. J is TRBJ1-3 and V is TRBV5-6; TRBD1 matches 7 bases. With V trimmed by 4 bases and J by 4 bases, 11 bases remained unmatched. Germline loops: CDR1 SGHDT, CDR2 YYEEEE. The CDR3 length is 16 residues.

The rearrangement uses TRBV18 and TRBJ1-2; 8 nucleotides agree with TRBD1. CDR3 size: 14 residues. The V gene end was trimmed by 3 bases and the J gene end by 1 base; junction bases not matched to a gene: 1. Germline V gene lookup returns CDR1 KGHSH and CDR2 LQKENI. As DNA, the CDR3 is TGTGCCAGCTCACCGACAGGGGATAACTATGGCTACACCTTC. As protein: CASSPTGDNYGYTF.

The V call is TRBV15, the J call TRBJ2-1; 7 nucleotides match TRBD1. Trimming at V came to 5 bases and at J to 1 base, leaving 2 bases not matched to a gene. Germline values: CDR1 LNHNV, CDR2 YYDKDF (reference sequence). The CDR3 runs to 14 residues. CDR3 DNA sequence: TGTGCCACCAGCGCGACAGGGTCCTACAATGAGCAGTTCTTC. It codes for CATSATGSYNEQFF.

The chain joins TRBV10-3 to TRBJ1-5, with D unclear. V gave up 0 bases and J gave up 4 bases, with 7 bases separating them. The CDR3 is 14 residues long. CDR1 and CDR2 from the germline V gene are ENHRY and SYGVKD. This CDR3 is CAISESGQNQPQHF. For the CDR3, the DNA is TGTGCCATCAGTGAGTCCGGGCAGAATCAGCCCCAGCATTTT.

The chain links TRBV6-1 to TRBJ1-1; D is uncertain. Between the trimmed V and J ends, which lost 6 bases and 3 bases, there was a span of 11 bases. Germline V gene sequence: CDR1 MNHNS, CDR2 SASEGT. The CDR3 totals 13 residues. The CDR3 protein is CASRRVVDTEAFF. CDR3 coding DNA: TGTGCCAGCAGGAGGGTTGTTGACACTGAAGCTTTCTTT.

CDR3 DNA sequence: TGTGCCAGCACCAGAACTAGCGGGGGAAGTGAGTACGAGCAGTACTTC. Translation gives CASTRTSGGSEYEQYF. The chain recombines TRBV2 with TRBJ2-7; 11 bases line up with TRBD2. The length of the CDR3 is 16 residues. Per germline, CDR1 SNHLY and CDR2 FYNNEI. V dropped 7 bases and J dropped 4; count of bases not matched to a gene: 12.

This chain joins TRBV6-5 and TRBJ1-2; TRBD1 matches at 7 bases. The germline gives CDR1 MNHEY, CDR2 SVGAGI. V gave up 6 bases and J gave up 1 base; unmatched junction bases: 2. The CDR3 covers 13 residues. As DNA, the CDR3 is TGTGCCAGCAGGAGGGACAGTAACTATGGCTACACCTTC. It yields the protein CASRRDSNYGYTF.

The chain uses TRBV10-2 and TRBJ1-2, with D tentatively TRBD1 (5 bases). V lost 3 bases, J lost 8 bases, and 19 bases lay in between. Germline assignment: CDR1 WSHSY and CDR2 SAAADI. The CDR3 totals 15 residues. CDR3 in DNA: TGCGCCAGCAGTGACCGACAAAACTCCGGGGGAGGCTACACCTTC. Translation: CASSDRQNSGGGYTF.

DNA of the CDR3: TGTGCCAGCAGGGACGAGGGGTTGAACACTGAAGCTTTCTTT. Its protein is CASRDEGLNTEAFF. The chain employs TRBV7-2 and TRBJ1-1; weak D call: TRBD1 (5 bases). CDR1 and CDR2 (germline): SGHTA, FQGNSA. The ends were cut back, 6 bases at V and 0 bases at J, with 11 bases in the middle. The CDR3 runs 14 residues.